The 24 T cell receptor beta chains given below trace back to one sample, sequenced in a study of cytomegalovirus exposure and HLA in healthy donors. Sequencing used immunoSEQ multiplex PCR; TCRdb keeps in-frame clones, though not all of them. Among about 200,000 clones, over 80% were seen once, and the ten largest hold roughly 5.5%. The sequencing sample was made of PBMCs. The receptors here all came from a woman younger than 35 in good health and CMV-seronegative.

This CDR3 is CASSVADRGYQPQHF. CDR3 DNA: TGTGCCAGCAGTGTTGCCGACAGGGGCTATCAGCCCCAGCATTTT. The chain has TRBV2 and TRBJ1-5, with 8 bases aligning to TRBD1. The CDR3 contains 15 residues. CDR1 is SNHLY and CDR2 is FYNNEI in the germline V gene. The V segment lost 4 bases and the J segment 5 bases; nucleotides outside the gene matches: 7.

The chain is built from TRBV6-1 and TRBJ1-4; D unclear. The CDR3 consists of 14 residues. V shed 3 bases and J shed 3 bases, with 8 bases lying between them. Per the germline V gene, CDR1 is MNHNS and CDR2 is SASEGT. The CDR3 bases are TGTGCCAGCAGTGATTGGGAGGCTAATGAAAAACTGTTTTTT. Its translation is CASSDWEANEKLFF.

The J gene is TRBJ2-1, the V gene TRBV19; weak D call: TRBD1 (6 bases). The germline CDR1 and CDR2 sequences are LNHDA and SQIVND (reference sequence). Trimming stripped 5 bases from V and 7 bases from J, with 15 bases between. The CDR3 has 14 residues. The DNA for the CDR3 is TGTGCCAGTAGTTACGACAGGACCTCTAATGAGCAGTTCTTC. It yields the protein CASSYDRTSNEQFF.

The V and J genes are TRBV5-4 and TRBJ2-2; TRBD2 agrees at 7 bases. The germline gives CDR1 SGHNT, CDR2 YYREEE (reference sequence). Trimming took 4 bases from V and 0 from J; bases not matched to a gene: 6. CDR3 length: 16 residues. CDR3 sequence: CASSDAAGANTGELFF. In DNA form, the CDR3 reads TGTGCCAGCAGCGACGCGGCGGGGGCGAACACCGGGGAGCTGTTTTTT.

V and J are TRBV6-1 and TRBJ1-2, with 7 bases identical to TRBD1. The V and J ends lost 0 bases and 7 bases, in that order; junction bases with no gene match: 14. Germline V gene data show CDR1 as MNHNS and CDR2 as SASEGT. CDR3 length: 17 residues. CDR3: CASSEAVTGAPFLGYTF. CDR3 nucleotide sequence: TGTGCCAGCAGTGAAGCGGTTACAGGGGCCCCATTTCTTGGCTACACCTTC.

This sequence joins TRBV5-1 and TRBJ1-1; D is undetermined. Deletions cut 2 bases from V and 1 base from J, with 9 bases between. Per the germline V gene, CDR1 is SGHRS and CDR2 is YFSETQ. The CDR3 totals 14 residues. CDR3 nucleotide sequence: TGCGCCAGCAGCTTACCGGGAACGAACACTGAAGCTTTCTTT. Encoded protein: CASSLPGTNTEAFF. Looking up the rest from reference TRBV5-1 and TRBJ1-1 gives the full variable domain: KAGVTQTPRYLIKTRGQQVTLSCSPISGHRSVSWYQQTPGQGLQFLFEYFSETQRNKGNFPGRFSGRQFSNSRSEMNVSTLELGDSALYLCASSLPGTNTEAFFGQGTRLTVV.

The V call is TRBV9, the J call TRBJ2-5, with D possibly TRBD2 on 7 matching bases. The CDR3 length is 16 residues. Germline V gives CDR1 SGDLS, CDR2 YYNGEE. V shed 0 bases and J shed 9 bases, with 21 bases lying between them. The CDR3 DNA is TGTGCCAGCAGCGTAGGGGAGGGGGGCCGTCCAAGTGCCCAGTACTTC. Translating it yields CASSVGEGGRPSAQYF. The variable domain in full, completed from reference TRBV9 and TRBJ2-5, reads DSGVTQTPKHLITATGQRVTLRCSPRSGDLSVYWYQQSLDQGLQFLIQYYNGEERAKGNILERFSAQQFPDLHSELNLSSLELGDSALYFCASSVGEGGRPSAQYFGPGTRLLVL.

The V and J genes are TRBV29-1 and TRBJ1-2; possible D gene TRBD1, 6 bases. CDR1 is SQVTM, CDR2 ANQGSEA, per germline. This CDR3 region has 13 residues. The V and J ends lost 6 bases and 2 bases respectively, with 13 bases between them. In DNA form, the CDR3 reads TGCAGCGTCGCGGTAGGACAGAACTATGGCTACACCTTC. Its protein is CSVAVGQNYGYTF. The full variable domain, in which reference TRBV29-1 and TRBJ1-2 provide the parts outside the CDR3, is SAVISQKPSRDICQRGTSLTIQCQVDSQVTMMFWYRQQPGQSLTLIATANQGSEATYESGFVIDKFPISRPNLTFSTLTVSNMSPEDSSIYLCSVAVGQNYGYTFGSGTRLTVV.

The chain is built from TRBV2 and TRBJ1-2, with D perhaps matching TRBD1 (6 bases). Trimming shortened V by 6 bases and J by 4 bases, and 18 bases separated the two germline ends. Germline-derived CDR1 and CDR2 are SNHLY and FYNNEI. This CDR3 is 15 amino acids long. This chain's CDR3 is CASSAEQGRGYGYTF. The CDR3 DNA reads as TGTGCCAGCAGCGCCGAACAGGGCCGGGGCTATGGCTACACCTTC.

This rearrangement joins TRBV7-6 to TRBJ2-5; 7 nucleotides match TRBD2. V lost 2 bases to trimming and J lost 5 bases; unmatched junction nucleotides: 2. From germline, CDR1 is SGHVS and CDR2 FNYEAQ. This CDR3 is 13 amino acids long. The DNA of the CDR3 is TGTGCCAGCAGCTTATACGGGGGGGAGACCCAGTACTTC. It specifies CASSLYGGETQYF.

In its sample, this clone was seen once. This chain joins TRBV6-1 and TRBJ2-7; possible D gene TRBD2, 8 bases. The CDR3 runs to 15 residues. CDR1 and CDR2 from the germline V gene are MNHNS and SASEGT. V gave up 4 bases and J gave up 4 bases, with 17 bases separating them. The CDR3 sequence: CASSGTGRGLYEQYF. In DNA, the CDR3 is TGTGCCAGCAGTGGAACCGGGAGGGGGCTATACGAGCAGTACTTC.

V usage is TRBV11-2 and J usage is TRBJ2-7, with D possibly being TRBD2 (5 bases). V was trimmed by 1 base and J by 2 bases, leaving 12 bases between them. This CDR3 comprises 15 residues. CDR1 is SGHAT and CDR2 is FQNNGV in the germline V gene. Here the CDR3 reads CASSLGPSGTYEQYF. In nucleotides, the CDR3 is TGTGCCAGCAGCTTAGGTCCCAGCGGTACCTACGAGCAGTACTTC. Combining the CDR3 with reference TRBV11-2 and TRBJ2-7 gives the whole variable domain EAGVAQSPRYKIIEKRQSVAFWCNPISGHATLYWYQQILGQGPKLLIQFQNNGVVDDSQLPKDRFSAERLKGVDSTLKIQPAKLEDSAVYLCASSLGPSGTYEQYFGPGTRLTVT.

The CDR3 sequence is CASRDRVKNTEAFF. The CDR3 DNA follows: TGTGCCAGCAGGGACAGGGTGAAGAACACTGAAGCTTTCTTT. The chain couples TRBV6-5 to TRBJ1-1; 8 positions agree with TRBD1. The CDR3 has 14 amino acids. V shed 6 bases, J shed 1 base, and the junction held 4 bases outside the gene matches. CDR1 is MNHEY and CDR2 is SVGAGI in the germline V gene.

This chain joins TRBV7-9 and TRBJ1-2, with unresolved D. In germline, CDR1 is SEHNR, CDR2 FQNEAQ (reference sequence). This CDR3 contains 18 residues. V lost 3 bases and J 0 bases, leaving 20 bases between the germline ends. CDR3 region: CASSFDRGKVDSNYGYTF. CDR3 bases: TGTGCCAGCAGCTTCGATAGAGGAAAAGTAGATTCTAACTATGGCTACACCTTC.

The V gene is TRBV13, the J gene TRBJ2-1; 10 bases fit TRBD2. Germline V gene sequence: CDR1 PRHDT, CDR2 FYEKMQ (reference sequence). This CDR3 spans 16 amino acids. The V gene end was trimmed by 5 bases and the J gene end by 5 bases; junction bases not matched to a gene: 9. CDR3 amino acids: CASSPRGTSAHNEQFF. The DNA for the CDR3 is TGTGCCAGCAGCCCACGGGGGACTAGCGCCCACAATGAGCAGTTCTTC.

The chain is built from TRBV28 and TRBJ1-2; no reliable D call. The CDR3 runs 12 residues. Germline loops: CDR1 MDHEN, CDR2 SYDVKM. Trimming took 8 bases from V and 1 from J, leaving 8 bases between them. In nucleotides, the CDR3 is TGTGCCAGCGGGCGTCTTAACTATGGCTACACCTTC. It encodes CASGRLNYGYTF.

The chain recombines TRBV9 with TRBJ1-3; D call uncertain. The CDR3 totals 15 residues. CDR1 and CDR2 from the germline V gene are SGDLS and YYNGEE. V gave up 4 bases and J gave up 0 bases, with 11 bases separating them. The CDR3 loop is CASSSSAVSGNTIYF. The CDR3 DNA reads TGTGCCAGCAGCTCCTCAGCAGTCTCTGGAAACACCATATATTTT.

This sequence joins TRBV27 and TRBJ1-5; the D gene is possibly TRBD1 (5 bases). V was trimmed by 4 bases and J by 4 bases, leaving 20 bases between them. Germline values: CDR1 MNHEY, CDR2 SMNVEV (reference sequence). This CDR3 region has 17 residues. The CDR3 coding sequence is TGTGCCAGCAGTTGGCGCGCCGGGACCCAGGGTAATCAGCCCCAGCATTTT. Its translation is CASSWRAGTQGNQPQHF.

This clone came up a few times. V usage is TRBV14 and J usage is TRBJ2-3, with D unclear. This CDR3 comprises 15 residues. Germline V gene sequence: CDR1 SGHDN, CDR2 FVKESK. V lost 4 bases and J lost 0, with 11 bases in between. The CDR3 protein is CASSLKRASTDTQYF. Here the CDR3 DNA reads TGTGCCAGCAGCCTTAAACGGGCTAGCACAGATACGCAGTATTTT.

The CDR3 DNA reads TGCGCCAGCAGCACCCTGCCTATGAACACTGAAGCTTTCTTT. Its translation is CASSTLPMNTEAFF. V gene TRBV5-1 combines with J gene TRBJ1-1; D gene unclear. Trimming stripped 4 bases from V and 0 bases from J, with 10 bases between. The CDR3 loop spans 14 amino acids. CDR1 and CDR2 (germline): SGHRS, YFSETQ.

The rearrangement uses TRBV5-6 and TRBJ2-5; D is unclear. Germline V lookup: CDR1 SGHDT, CDR2 YYEEEE. CDR3 length equals 11 residues. Trimming stripped 2 bases from V and 4 bases from J, with 3 bases between. The CDR3 loop reads CASSFRETQYF. Written as DNA, the CDR3 is TGTGCCAGCAGCTTCCGAGAGACCCAGTACTTC.

J is TRBJ2-1 and V is TRBV10-1; D remains ambiguous. Per the germline V gene, CDR1 is WNHNN and CDR2 is SYGVQD (reference sequence). The V gene lost 5 bases and the J gene lost 10 bases, with 15 bases spanning the gap. The CDR3 runs 13 residues. The CDR3 sequence is CASSPSTLGEQFF. Written as DNA, the CDR3 is TGCGCCAGCAGTCCTAGTACGCTAGGGGAGCAGTTCTTC.

V usage is TRBV5-1 and J usage is TRBJ2-1; D ambiguous. This CDR3 has 15 residues. Deletions cut 2 bases from V and 0 bases from J, with 9 bases between. Germline V gene sequence: CDR1 SGHRS, CDR2 YFSETQ. DNA for the CDR3: TGCGCCAGCAGCTTTGGGTCAAGCTCCTACAATGAGCAGTTCTTC. It translates to CASSFGSSSYNEQFF.

With respect to this clone: At the DNA level, this CDR3 is encoded by other sequences in the same sample as well. The rearrangement joins TRBV9 to TRBJ2-7, with a possible D match to TRBD2 (6 bases). The CDR3 has 14 amino acids. V lost 0 bases and J 2 bases, leaving 9 bases between the germline ends. Germline V gives CDR1 SGDLS, CDR2 YYNGEE. CDR3: CASSVGGGTYEQYF. CDR3 sequence (DNA): TGTGCCAGCAGCGTAGGGGGCGGGACCTACGAGCAGTACTTC.